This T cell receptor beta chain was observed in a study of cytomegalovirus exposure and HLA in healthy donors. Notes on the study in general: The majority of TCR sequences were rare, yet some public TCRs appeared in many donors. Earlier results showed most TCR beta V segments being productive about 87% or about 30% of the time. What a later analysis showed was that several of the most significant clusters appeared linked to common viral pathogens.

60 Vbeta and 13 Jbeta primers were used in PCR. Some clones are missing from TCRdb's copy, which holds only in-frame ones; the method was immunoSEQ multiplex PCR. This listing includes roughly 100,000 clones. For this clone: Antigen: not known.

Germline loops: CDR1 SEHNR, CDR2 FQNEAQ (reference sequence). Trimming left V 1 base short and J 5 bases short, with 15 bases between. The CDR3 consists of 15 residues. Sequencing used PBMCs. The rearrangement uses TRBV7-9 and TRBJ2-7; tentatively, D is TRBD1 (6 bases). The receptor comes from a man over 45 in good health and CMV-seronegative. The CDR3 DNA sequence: TGTGCCAGCAGCTTAGTGCAGGGGACCATCCACGAGCAGTACTTC. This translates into CASSLVQGTIHEQYF.